Detailed here is one T cell receptor (beta chain). Its antigen remains unidentified. These data come from a study of T-cell memory formation after mild COVID-19. Across the whole study: In these data, TCR clusters were largely donor specific.

Study-wide findings and caveats: Second-wave clones peaking on day 37 lacked confirmed SARS-CoV-2 specificity. Cross-reactive memory appears to have joined, as suggested by some responding clones showing up in pre-infection memory.

V gave up 3 bases and J gave up 0 bases, with 12 bases separating them. Germline V CDR1 and CDR2: SGHKS, YYEKEE (reference sequence). The CDR3 totals 16 residues. The 5'RACE method, run with constant-segment primers, produced TCR alpha and TCR beta cDNA libraries (carrying sample barcodes and UMIs). TCRdb processed the 5' RACE reads anew with MiXCR; each CDR3 protein has one entry. The table lists roughly 200,000 distinct CDR3 sequences, roughly 17% of them singletons, with about 2% in the top ten. The V call is TRBV5-5, the J call TRBJ2-2, with D perhaps matching TRBD2 (6 bases). The source material was PBMCs or a T cell subset sorted from them (not recorded which). This sequence originates from an adult woman who had mild COVID-19 (a few samples of this study predate the infection). Cell type and time point are not known. As DNA, the CDR3 is TGTGCCAGCAGCTCCGAGGGCGGGGCGAACACCGGGGAGCTGTTTTTT. Translated: CASSSEGGANTGELFF.